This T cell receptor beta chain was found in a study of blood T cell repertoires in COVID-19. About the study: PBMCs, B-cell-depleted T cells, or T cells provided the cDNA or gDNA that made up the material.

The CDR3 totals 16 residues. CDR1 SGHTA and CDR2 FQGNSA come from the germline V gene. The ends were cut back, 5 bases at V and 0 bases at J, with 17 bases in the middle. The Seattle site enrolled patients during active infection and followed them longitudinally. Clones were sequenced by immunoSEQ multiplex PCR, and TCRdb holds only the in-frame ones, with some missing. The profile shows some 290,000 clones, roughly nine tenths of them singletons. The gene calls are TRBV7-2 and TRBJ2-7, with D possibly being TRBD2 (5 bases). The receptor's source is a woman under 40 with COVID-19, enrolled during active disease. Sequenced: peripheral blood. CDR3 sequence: CASSRVSALSSYEQYF. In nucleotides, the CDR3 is TGTGCCAGCAGCCGTGTTAGCGCCTTGAGCTCCTACGAGCAGTACTTC.